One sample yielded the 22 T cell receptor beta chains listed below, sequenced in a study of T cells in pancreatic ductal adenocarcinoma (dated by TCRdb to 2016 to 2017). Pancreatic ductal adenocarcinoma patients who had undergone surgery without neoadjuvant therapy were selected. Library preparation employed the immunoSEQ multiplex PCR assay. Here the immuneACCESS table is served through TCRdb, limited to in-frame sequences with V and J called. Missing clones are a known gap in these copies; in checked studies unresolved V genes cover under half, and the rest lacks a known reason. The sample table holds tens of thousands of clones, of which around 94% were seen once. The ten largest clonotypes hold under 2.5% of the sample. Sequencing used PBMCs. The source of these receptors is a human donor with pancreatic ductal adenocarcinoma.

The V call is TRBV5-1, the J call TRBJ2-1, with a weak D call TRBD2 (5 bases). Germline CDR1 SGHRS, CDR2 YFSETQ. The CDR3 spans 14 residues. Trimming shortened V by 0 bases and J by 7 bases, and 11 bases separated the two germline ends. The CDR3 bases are TGCGCCAGCAGCTTGGCCGCTAGCCCTAATGAGCAGTTCTTC. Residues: CASSLAASPNEQFF.

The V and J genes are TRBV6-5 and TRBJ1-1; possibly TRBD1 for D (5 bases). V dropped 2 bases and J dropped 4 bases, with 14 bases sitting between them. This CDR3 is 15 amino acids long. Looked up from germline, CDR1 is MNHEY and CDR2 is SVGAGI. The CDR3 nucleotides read TGTGCCAGCAGTTACGGAGCCCGGGGGACCACTGAAGCTTTCTTT. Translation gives CASSYGARGTTEAFF.

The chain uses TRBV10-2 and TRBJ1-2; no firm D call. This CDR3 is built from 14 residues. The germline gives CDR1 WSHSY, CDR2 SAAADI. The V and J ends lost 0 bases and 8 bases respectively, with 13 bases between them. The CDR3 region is CASSESLDGQGYTF. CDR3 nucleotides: TGCGCCAGCAGTGAGTCGTTAGACGGTCAGGGCTACACCTTC.

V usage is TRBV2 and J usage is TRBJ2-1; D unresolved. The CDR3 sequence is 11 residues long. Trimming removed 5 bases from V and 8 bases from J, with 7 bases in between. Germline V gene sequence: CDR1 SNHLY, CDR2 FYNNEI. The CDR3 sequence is CASSTNDEQFF. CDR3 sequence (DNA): TGTGCCAGCAGTACGAACGATGAGCAGTTCTTC.

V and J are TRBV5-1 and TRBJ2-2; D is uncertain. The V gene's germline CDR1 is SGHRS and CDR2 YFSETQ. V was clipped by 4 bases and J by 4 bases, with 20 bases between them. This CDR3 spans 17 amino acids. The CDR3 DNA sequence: TGCGCCAGCAGCCCGCCACTGGGCATATCGGGCACCGGGGAGCTGTTTTTT. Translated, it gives CASSPPLGISGTGELFF. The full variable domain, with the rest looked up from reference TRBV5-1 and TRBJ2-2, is KAGVTQTPRYLIKTRGQQVTLSCSPISGHRSVSWYQQTPGQGLQFLFEYFSETQRNKGNFPGRFSGRQFSNSRSEMNVSTLELGDSALYLCASSPPLGISGTGELFFGEGSRLTVL.

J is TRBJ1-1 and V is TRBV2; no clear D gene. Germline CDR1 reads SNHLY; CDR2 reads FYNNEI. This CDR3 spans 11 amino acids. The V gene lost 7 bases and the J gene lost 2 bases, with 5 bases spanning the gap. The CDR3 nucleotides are TGTGCCAGCATAGAAAACACTGAAGCTTTCTTT. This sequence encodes CASIENTEAFF.

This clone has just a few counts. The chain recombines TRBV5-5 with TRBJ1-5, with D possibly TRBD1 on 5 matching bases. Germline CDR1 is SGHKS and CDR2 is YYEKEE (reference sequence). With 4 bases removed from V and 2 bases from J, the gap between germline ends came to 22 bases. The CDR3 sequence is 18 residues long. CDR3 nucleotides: TGTGCCAGCAGCCAGATCCGGCCCCGGGACCCACGCAATCAGCCCCAGCATTTT. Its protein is CASSQIRPRDPRNQPQHF.

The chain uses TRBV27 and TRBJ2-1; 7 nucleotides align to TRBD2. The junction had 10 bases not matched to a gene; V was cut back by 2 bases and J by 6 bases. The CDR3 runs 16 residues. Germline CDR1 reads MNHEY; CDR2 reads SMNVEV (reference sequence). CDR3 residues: CASSLGGLAVLNEQFF. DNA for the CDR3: TGTGCCAGCAGTTTAGGAGGTCTAGCGGTTCTCAATGAGCAGTTCTTC.

The CDR3 loop reads CASSQDYGGAGWFF. The CDR3 DNA reads as TGTGCCAGCAGCCAAGATTATGGGGGAGCGGGTTGGTTCTTC. The genes are TRBV4-2 and TRBJ2-1; D is possibly TRBD2 (6 bases). The CDR3 contains 14 residues. Trimming cost V 0 bases and J 15 bases, with 18 bases left between them. CDR1 and CDR2 from the germline V gene are LGHNA and YNFKEQ.

CDR3 DNA sequence: TGTGCCAGCACCGACAGGGGAAATAGGAATGAGCAGTTCTTC. Translation gives CASTDRGNRNEQFF. The chain joins TRBV6-1 to TRBJ2-1; 8 bases are shared with TRBD1. The CDR3 runs 14 residues. V shed 7 bases and J 7 bases; nucleotides not matched to a gene: 9. CDR1 is MNHNS, CDR2 SASEGT, per germline.

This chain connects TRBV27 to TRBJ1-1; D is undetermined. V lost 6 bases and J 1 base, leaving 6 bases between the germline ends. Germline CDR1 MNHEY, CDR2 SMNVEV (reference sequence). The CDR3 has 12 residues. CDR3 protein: CASRGPNTEAFF. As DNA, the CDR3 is TGTGCCAGCAGGGGCCCGAACACTGAAGCTTTCTTT.

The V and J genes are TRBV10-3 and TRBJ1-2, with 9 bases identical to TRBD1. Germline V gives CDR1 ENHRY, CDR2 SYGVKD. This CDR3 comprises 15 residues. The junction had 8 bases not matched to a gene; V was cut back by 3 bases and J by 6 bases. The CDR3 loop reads CAISELTGGGHGYTF. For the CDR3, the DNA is TGTGCCATCAGTGAATTGACAGGGGGAGGTCATGGCTACACCTTC.

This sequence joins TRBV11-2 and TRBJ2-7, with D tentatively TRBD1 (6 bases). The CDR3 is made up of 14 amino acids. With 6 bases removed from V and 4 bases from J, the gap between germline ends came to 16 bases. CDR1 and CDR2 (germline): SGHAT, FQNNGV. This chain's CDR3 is CASRKSGAGYEQYF. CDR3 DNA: TGTGCCAGCAGAAAATCAGGGGCAGGTTACGAGCAGTACTTC.

The CDR3 nucleotides read TGCGCCAGCAGCCCCCGAGATACCAACGATGAGCAGTTCTTC. Its protein is CASSPRDTNDEQFF. The chain recombines TRBV5-1 with TRBJ2-1; D remains unclear. CDR3 length: 14 residues. V dropped 4 bases and J dropped 8 bases, with 16 bases sitting between them. Germline V gene lookup returns CDR1 SGHRS and CDR2 YFSETQ.

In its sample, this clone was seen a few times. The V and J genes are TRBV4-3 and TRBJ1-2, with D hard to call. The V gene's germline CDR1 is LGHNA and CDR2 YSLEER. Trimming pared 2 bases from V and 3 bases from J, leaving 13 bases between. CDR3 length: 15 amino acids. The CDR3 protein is CASSQHSTADYGYTF. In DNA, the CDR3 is TGCGCCAGCAGCCAACATTCTACAGCGGACTATGGCTACACCTTC.

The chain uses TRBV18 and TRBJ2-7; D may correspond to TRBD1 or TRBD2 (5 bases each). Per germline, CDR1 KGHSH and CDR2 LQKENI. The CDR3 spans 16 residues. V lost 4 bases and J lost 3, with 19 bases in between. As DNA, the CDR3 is TGTGCCAGCTCACTAAAGGGACCCAACTCCATCTACGAGCAGTACTTC. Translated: CASSLKGPNSIYEQYF.

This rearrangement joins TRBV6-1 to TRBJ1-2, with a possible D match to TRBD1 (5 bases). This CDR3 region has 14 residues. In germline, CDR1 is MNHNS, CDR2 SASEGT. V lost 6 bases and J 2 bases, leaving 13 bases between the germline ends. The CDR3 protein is CASRPSRGNYGYTF. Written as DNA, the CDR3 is TGTGCCAGCAGACCCTCCCGGGGCAACTATGGCTACACCTTC.

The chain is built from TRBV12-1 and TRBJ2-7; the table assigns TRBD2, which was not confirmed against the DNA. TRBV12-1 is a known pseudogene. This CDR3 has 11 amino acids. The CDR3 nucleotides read TGTGCCAGCAGCCGGGGCTACGAGCAGTACTTC. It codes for CASSRGYEQYF.

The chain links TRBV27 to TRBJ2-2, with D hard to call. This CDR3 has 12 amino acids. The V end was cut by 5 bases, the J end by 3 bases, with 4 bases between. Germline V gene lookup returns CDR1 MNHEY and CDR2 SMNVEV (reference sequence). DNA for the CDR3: TGTGCCAGCAGTACCTACACCGGGGAGCTGTTTTTT. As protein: CASSTYTGELFF.

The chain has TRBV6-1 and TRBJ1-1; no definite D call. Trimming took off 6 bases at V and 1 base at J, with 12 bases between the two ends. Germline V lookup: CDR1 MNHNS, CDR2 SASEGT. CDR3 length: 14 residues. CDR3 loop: CASSPTHGNTEAFF. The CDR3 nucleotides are TGTGCCAGCAGCCCGACGCACGGGAACACTGAAGCTTTCTTT.

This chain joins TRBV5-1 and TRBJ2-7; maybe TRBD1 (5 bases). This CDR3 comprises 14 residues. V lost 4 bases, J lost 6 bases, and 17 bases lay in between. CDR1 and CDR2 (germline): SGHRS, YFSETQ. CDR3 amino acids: CASSIGNRRGEQYF. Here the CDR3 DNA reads TGCGCCAGCAGCATTGGGAACAGAAGGGGCGAGCAGTACTTC.

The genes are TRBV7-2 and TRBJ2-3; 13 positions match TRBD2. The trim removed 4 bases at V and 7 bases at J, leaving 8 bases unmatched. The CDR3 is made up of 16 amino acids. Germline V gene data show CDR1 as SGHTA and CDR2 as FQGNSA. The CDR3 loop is CASSSRTSGSANTQYF. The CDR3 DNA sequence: TGTGCCAGCAGCTCGCGGACTAGCGGGAGTGCAAATACGCAGTATTTT.